This T cell receptor beta chain was sequenced for a study of identical twins. Study findings and constraints: Insertion counts were lower in abundant cord blood beta clonotypes, a trend that memory repertoires did not show.

This clonotype has more than one count but fewer than ten. The antigen remains undetermined. A universal primer site was incorporated via template switching, and the cDNA contained unique molecular identifiers. TCRdb re-analysed the 5' RACE reads in MiXCR, keeping a single row per CDR3 protein. The repertoire holds around 340,000 distinct CDR3 sequences, about 9% seen once, with more than 8% in the top ten. The V segment lost 6 bases and the J segment 7 bases; nucleotides outside the gene matches: 7. The germline V gene encodes CDR1 MGHRA and CDR2 YSYEKL. The length of the CDR3 is 14 residues. The chain links TRBV4-1 to TRBJ2-1, with 9 nucleotides matching TRBD1. This TCR came from a woman aged 45 to 65 in good health. The sample comprised naive T cells sorted from blood. The CDR3 nucleotides are TGCGCCAGCAGACCGGGACAGGGCATTAATGAGCAGTTCTTC. Translated, it gives CASRPGQGINEQFF.